The subject of this entry is one T cell receptor (beta chain). What this receptor recognizes is not known. There are no base qualities to consult, and no much larger clone falls within one base. The data are from a study of shared clonotypes between healthy human individuals (dated by TCRdb to 2018 to 2020). Regarding the research as a whole: The cohort included three men and two women between 18 and 49 years of age. Per donor, three plates each were used for CD4 naive and CD4 memory, two for CD8 naive, and one for CD8 memory. Blood TCR repertoires of a handful of healthy adults were deeply sequenced to estimate repertoire size and the extent of clonotype sharing between individuals. To increase sequencing depth and limit assay-specific biases, different laboratories used diverse techniques to prepare libraries and sequence TCR repertoires. Between about 0.94 and 8.9 billion PBMCs per donor were obtained by leukapheresis.

Using the deep immunoSEQ assay, multiplex PCR amplified TCR CDR3 regions from genomic DNA. Extracted genomic DNA from each cell subset was spread evenly across all wells of several immunoSEQ 96-well plates, with each plate serving as a replicate. For sorted subsets, approximately 210 ng of genomic DNA, equivalent to around 30,000 T cell genomes, went into each replicate PCR. Purified libraries were quantified with a Qubit 3.0 fluorometer, sized on a Bioanalyzer 2100, and re-quantified with the KAPA Library Quantification kit. A separate single-read 150-cycle Illumina NextSeq 550 flow cell was used to sequence each immunoSEQ 96-well plate. From the authors' description of their analysis: Because only junctional sequences without quality scores were contained in the immunoSEQ output, filtering matching that applied to full-length reads could not be performed. To assign V/J genes and CDR3, sequences were annotated against IMGT germline references using PyIR, a Python wrapper for IgBLAST v1.9. Reads were removed for weak V/J assignments (E-value above 1e-6), missing CDR3, stop codons, out-of-frame junctions, or ambiguous translated residues. V3J clonotypes were defined as sequences sharing the same inferred V gene, J gene, and CDR3 amino acid sequence. The percentage overlap between two repertoires was calculated by dividing the number of shared unique clonotypes by the size of the smaller repertoire. Repertoire richness was assessed with RTK rarefaction, the Chao1 estimator, and Recon v2.1 estimates of unobserved clonotypes. Generation probabilities were computed with OLGA for all TCRbeta clonotypes obtained by the gDNA method from several donors. TCRdb retrieved this table from immuneACCESS and kept in-frame rearrangements only. Not all clones are present; in checked studies, unresolved V genes account for under half, and no reason is known for the remainder. V, J and clone size were drawn from that table, and D and trimming were deduced from the DNA. For this sample there are around 2.1 million clones; approximately 94% appear just once. The ten largest account for 0.13% of the sample.

Healthy HIV-negative adults with no recently reported acute infections or vaccinations were included as donors. Only Caucasian adults living in Nashville, Tennessee, USA were represented among the donors. CD4+ T cells were enriched by magnetic negative selection, after which naive cells were positively selected on CD45RA and the negative fraction was taken as the memory subset. Blood was obtained by leukapheresis, after which PBMCs were separated by Ficoll-Histopaque density gradient centrifugation and cryopreserved in liquid nitrogen vapor phase. Purity and quantity of every magnetically sorted T cell population were checked by analytical flow cytometry. Each sorted fraction had its genomic DNA isolated and then quantified by UV absorbance on a Nanodrop 2000c. What the study reported, not specific to this receptor: Sampling was restricted to blood, and TCR repertoires in tissue are likely to differ from TCR repertoires in blood. The small number of donors limited the genetic and exposure-history diversity represented. Pairwise subsampling led to the expectation that sequencing depth would affect the degree of clonotype sharing among donors. Estimated clonotype richness was generally larger for naive than for memory subsets. Across a few donors, about 5% of naive CD4, approximately 4% of naive CD8, 2% to 2.5% of memory CD4, and around 0.4% of memory CD8 clonotypes were shared. Compared with non-shared clonotypes, the clonotypes found in all four sorted-subset donors had higher generation probabilities. Incomplete sequencing was indicated by rarefaction of sorted-subset datasets, despite the large sequencing depth.

The cysteine opens and the phenylalanine closes a CDR3 of 11 amino acids. Just CDR3 DNA is preserved here, 33 bases in frame from base 1. The germline V gene supplies CDR1 SNHLY and CDR2 FYNNEI. Trimming costs V 7 bases and J 5 bases, and their ends lie 8 bases apart. The origin of this receptor is a man between 18 and 35 years old in good health. The chain links TRBV2 with TRBJ1-1; the D gene is unclear. Sequences were obtained from naive CD4+ T cells sorted from blood. This specimen's cell subset or site label, interpreted: CD45RA+ positively selected. The CDR3 protein sequence reads: CASTPETEAFF. The DNA reads TGTGCCAGCACACCGGAAACTGAAGCTTTCTTT.